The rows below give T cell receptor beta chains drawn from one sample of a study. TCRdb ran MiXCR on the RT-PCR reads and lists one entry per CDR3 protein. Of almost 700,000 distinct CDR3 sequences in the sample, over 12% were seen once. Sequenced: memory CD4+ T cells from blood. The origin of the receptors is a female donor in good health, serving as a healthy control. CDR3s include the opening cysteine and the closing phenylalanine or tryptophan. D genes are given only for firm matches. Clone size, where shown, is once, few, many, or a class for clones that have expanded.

CDR3 DNA: TGCGCCAGCAGCTCCGTCGGGACATTTGGTGAAAAACTGTTTTTT
CDR3 protein: CASSSVGTFGEKLFF
J gene: TRBJ1-4
V gene: TRBV5-1
D gene: -
clone size: many

CDR3 DNA: TGCAGCGTTGAAGGGACAGGGGTGCGAGAGCAGTACTTC
CDR3 protein: CSVEGTGVREQYF
J gene: TRBJ2-7
V gene: TRBV29-1
D gene: TRBD1
clone size: few

CDR3 DNA: TGCAGTGCTGGGGTAGCGGGGGGCAGGAAAGATACGCAGTATTTT
CDR3 protein: CSAGVAGGRKDTQYF
J gene: TRBJ2-3
V gene: TRBV20-1
D gene: TRBD2
clone size: -

CDR3 DNA: TGCAGTGCTCCCGCGGGGGGATGGAACACTGAAGCTTTCTTT
CDR3 protein: CSAPAGGWNTEAFF
J gene: TRBJ1-1
V gene: TRBV20-1
D gene: -
clone size: few

CDR3 DNA: TGTGCCAGCAGTACCGTTGGGTGGGATACGCAGTATTTT
CDR3 protein: CASSTVGWDTQYF
J gene: TRBJ2-3
V gene: TRBV5-6
D gene: -
clone size: many

CDR3 DNA: TGTGCCAGCAGCCATAGCCGGGACAGGGGGGGCACTGAAGCTTTCTTT
CDR3 protein: CASSHSRDRGGTEAFF
J gene: TRBJ1-1
V gene: TRBV5-4
D gene: TRBD1
clone size: once

CDR3 DNA: TGTGCCAGCAGTTTTGGGGCTAGCTCCTACAATGAGCAGTTCTTC
CDR3 protein: CASSFGASSYNEQFF
J gene: TRBJ2-1
V gene: TRBV25-1
D gene: -
clone size: few

CDR3 DNA: TGCAGTGCTAGAGATCTTCGGTTAGGGCCCGGCTATGGCTACACCTTC
CDR3 protein: CSARDLRLGPGYGYTF
J gene: TRBJ1-2
V gene: TRBV20-1
D gene: -
clone size: -

CDR3 DNA: TGTGCCAGCAGGGGTTTAGGGAAAAAACTGTTTTTT
CDR3 protein: CASRGLGKKLFF
J gene: TRBJ1-4
V gene: TRBV27
D gene: -
clone size: -

CDR3 DNA: TGCGCCAGCAGCTATGCCCCCGGGACAGAGAACACCGGGGAGCTGTTTTTT
CDR3 protein: CASSYAPGTENTGELFF
J gene: TRBJ2-2
V gene: TRBV5-1
D gene: TRBD1
clone size: few

CDR3 DNA: TGCAGTGCTAGTTTTCTCGGCCCTAACACTGAAGCTTTCTTT
CDR3 protein: CSASFLGPNTEAFF
J gene: TRBJ1-1
V gene: TRBV20-1
D gene: -
clone size: -

CDR3 DNA: TGTGCCAGCAGAAGGGGGCCCGGACCCCTCCACTTT
CDR3 protein: CASRRGPGPLHF
J gene: TRBJ1-6
V gene: TRBV6-2/TRBV6-3
D gene: TRBD1
clone size: few

CDR3 DNA: TGCAGTGCTAGAAAGGGGATCGCTGAAGCTTTCTTT
CDR3 protein: CSARKGIAEAFF
J gene: TRBJ1-1
V gene: TRBV20-1
D gene: -
clone size: many

CDR3 DNA: TGTGCCAGCAGTCCCACCGGGACAGGGAGAGGGATTGAGCAGTTCTTC
CDR3 protein: CASSPTGTGRGIEQFF
J gene: TRBJ2-1
V gene: TRBV12-3/TRBV12-4
D gene: TRBD1
clone size: -

CDR3 DNA: TGTGCCAGCAGTCCTGCTGGGACGGCCCTTTTGAGCTCCTACAATGAGCAGTTCTTC
CDR3 protein: CASSPAGTALLSSYNEQFF
J gene: TRBJ2-1
V gene: TRBV12-3/TRBV12-4
D gene: -
clone size: -

CDR3 DNA: TGTGCCAGCAGCCCAATGAGGGGGGGCGTTTATAATTCACCCCTCCACTTT
CDR3 protein: CASSPMRGGVYNSPLHF
J gene: TRBJ1-6
V gene: TRBV7-9
D gene: -
clone size: -

CDR3 DNA: TGTGCCAGCAGCTCAAAACAGGCAACTAGCACAGATACGCAGTATTTT
CDR3 protein: CASSSKQATSTDTQYF
J gene: TRBJ2-3
V gene: TRBV5-4
D gene: -
clone size: -

CDR3 DNA: TGTGCCAGCAACCTCTTAGGCGGGCACTACAATGAGCAGTTCTTC
CDR3 protein: CASNLLGGHYNEQFF
J gene: TRBJ2-1
V gene: TRBV6-2/TRBV6-3
D gene: -
clone size: few

CDR3 DNA: TGCAGTGTTAGGTCCCCGGGACAGGGATTCACAGATACGCAGTATTTT
CDR3 protein: CSVRSPGQGFTDTQYF
J gene: TRBJ2-3
V gene: TRBV20-1
D gene: TRBD1
clone size: -

CDR3 DNA: TGTGCCATCCGCCGGGAGGACGACAATGAGCAGTTCTTC
CDR3 protein: CAIRREDDNEQFF
J gene: TRBJ2-1
V gene: TRBV10-3
D gene: TRBD2
clone size: -

CDR3 DNA: TGTGCCAGCAGTTACTCCTTCTTACAGGGGAGAGAAGCTTTCTTT
CDR3 protein: CASSYSFLQGREAFF
J gene: TRBJ1-1
V gene: TRBV6-2/TRBV6-3
D gene: TRBD1
clone size: few

CDR3 DNA: TGTGCCAGCAGTTTAACGGCAGGGTTGCAGCCCCAGCATTTT
CDR3 protein: CASSLTAGLQPQHF
J gene: TRBJ1-5
V gene: TRBV12-3/TRBV12-4
D gene: -
clone size: -

CDR3 DNA: TGTGCTAGTGGTTTGTCTTTTGGCAACACTGAAGCTTTCTTT
CDR3 protein: CASGLSFGNTEAFF
J gene: TRBJ1-1
V gene: TRBV12-5
D gene: -
clone size: -